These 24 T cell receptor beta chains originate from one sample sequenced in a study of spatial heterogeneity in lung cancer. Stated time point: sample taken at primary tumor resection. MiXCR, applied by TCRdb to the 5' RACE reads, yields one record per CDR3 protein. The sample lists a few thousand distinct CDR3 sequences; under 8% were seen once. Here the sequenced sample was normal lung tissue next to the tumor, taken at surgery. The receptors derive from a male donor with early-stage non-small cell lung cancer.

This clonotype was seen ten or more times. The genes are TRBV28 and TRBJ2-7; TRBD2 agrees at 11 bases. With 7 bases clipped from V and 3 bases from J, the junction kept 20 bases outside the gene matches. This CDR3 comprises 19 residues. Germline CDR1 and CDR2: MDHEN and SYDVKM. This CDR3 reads CASTLSGGLAGGPRYEQYF. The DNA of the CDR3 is TGTGCCAGCACCCTTTCCGGGGGGCTAGCGGGGGGTCCTCGCTACGAGCAGTACTTC.

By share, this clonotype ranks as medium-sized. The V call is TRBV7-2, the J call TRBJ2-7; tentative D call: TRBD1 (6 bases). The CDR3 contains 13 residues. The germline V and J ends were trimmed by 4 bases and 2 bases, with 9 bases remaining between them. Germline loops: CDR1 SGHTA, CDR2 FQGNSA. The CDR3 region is CASSSPGAYEQYF. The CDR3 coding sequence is TGTGCCAGCAGCTCCCCAGGGGCCTACGAGCAGTACTTC.

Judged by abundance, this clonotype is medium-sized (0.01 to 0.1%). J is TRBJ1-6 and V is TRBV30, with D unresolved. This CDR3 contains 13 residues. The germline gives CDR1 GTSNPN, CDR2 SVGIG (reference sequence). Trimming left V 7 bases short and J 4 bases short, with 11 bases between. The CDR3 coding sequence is TGTGCCTTAAGGGCAGAGTATAATTCACCCCTCCACTTT. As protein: CALRAEYNSPLHF.

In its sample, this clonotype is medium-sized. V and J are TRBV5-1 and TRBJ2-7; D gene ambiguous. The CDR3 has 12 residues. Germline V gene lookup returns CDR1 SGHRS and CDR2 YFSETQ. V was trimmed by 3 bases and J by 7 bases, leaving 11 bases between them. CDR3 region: CASSSFRSEQYF. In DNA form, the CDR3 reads TGCGCCAGCAGCTCGTTCCGTTCTGAGCAGTACTTC. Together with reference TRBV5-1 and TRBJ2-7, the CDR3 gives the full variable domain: KAGVTQTPRYLIKTRGQQVTLSCSPISGHRSVSWYQQTPGQGLQFLFEYFSETQRNKGNFPGRFSGRQFSNSRSEMNVSTLELGDSALYLCASSSFRSEQYFGPGTRLTVT.

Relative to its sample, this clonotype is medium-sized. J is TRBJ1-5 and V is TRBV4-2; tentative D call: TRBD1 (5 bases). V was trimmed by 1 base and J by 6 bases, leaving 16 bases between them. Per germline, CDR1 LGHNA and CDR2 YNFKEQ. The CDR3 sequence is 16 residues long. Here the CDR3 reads CASSQGALQDGQPQHF. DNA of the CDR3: TGTGCCAGCAGCCAAGGCGCTTTACAGGACGGTCAGCCCCAGCATTTT.

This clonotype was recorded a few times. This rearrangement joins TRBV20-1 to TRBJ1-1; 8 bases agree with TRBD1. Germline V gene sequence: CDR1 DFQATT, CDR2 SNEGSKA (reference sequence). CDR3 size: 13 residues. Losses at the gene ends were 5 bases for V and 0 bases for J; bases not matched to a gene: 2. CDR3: CSAWTGLNTEAFF. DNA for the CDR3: TGCAGTGCTTGGACAGGGTTGAACACTGAAGCTTTCTTT.

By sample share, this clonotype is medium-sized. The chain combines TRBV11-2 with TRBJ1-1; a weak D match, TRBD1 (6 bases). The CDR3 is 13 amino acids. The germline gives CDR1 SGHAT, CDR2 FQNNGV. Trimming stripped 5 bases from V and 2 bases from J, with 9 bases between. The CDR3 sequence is CASSVRGNTEAFF. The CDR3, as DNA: TGTGCCAGCAGCGTCAGGGGAAACACTGAAGCTTTCTTT.

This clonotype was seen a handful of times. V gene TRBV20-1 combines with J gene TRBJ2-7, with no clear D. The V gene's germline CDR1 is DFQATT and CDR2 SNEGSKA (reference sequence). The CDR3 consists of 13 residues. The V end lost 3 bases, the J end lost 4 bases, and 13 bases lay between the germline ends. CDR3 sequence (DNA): TGCAGTGCTAGCTCCTACGGTAGATACGAGCAGTACTTC. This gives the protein CSASSYGRYEQYF.

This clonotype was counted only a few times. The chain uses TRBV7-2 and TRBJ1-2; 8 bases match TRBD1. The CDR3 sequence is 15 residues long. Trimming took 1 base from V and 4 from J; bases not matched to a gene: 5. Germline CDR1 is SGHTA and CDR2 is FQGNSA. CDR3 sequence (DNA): TGTGCCAGCAGCTTAGGACAGGGGCATATCTATGGCTACACCTTC. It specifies CASSLGQGHIYGYTF.

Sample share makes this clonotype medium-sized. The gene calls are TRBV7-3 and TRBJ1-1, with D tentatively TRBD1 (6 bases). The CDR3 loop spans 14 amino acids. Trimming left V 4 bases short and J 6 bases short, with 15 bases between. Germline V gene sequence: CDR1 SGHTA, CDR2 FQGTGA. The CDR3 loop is CASSSYPGHPEAFF. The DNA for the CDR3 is TGTGCCAGCAGCTCATATCCGGGACACCCTGAAGCTTTCTTT.

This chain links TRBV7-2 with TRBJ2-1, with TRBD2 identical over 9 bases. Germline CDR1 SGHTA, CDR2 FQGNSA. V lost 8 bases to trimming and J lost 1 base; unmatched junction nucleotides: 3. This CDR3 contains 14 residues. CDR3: CASLAGQSYNEQFF. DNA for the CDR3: TGTGCCAGCCTAGCGGGACAATCCTACAATGAGCAGTTCTTC.

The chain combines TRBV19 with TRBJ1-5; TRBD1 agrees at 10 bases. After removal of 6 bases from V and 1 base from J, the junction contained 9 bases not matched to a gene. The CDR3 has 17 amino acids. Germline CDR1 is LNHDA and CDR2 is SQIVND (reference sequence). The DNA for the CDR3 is TGTGCCAGTAGGGCGCGGGACAGGGGTAGAAGCAATCAGCCCCAGCATTTT. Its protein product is CASRARDRGRSNQPQHF.

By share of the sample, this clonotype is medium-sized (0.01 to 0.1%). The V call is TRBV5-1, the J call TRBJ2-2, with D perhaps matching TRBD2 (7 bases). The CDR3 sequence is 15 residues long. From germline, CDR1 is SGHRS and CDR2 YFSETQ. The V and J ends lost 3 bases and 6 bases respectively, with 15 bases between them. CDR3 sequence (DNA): TGCGCCAGCAGCTCCCAGCCGGGGGGCGCCGGGGAGCTGTTTTTT. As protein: CASSSQPGGAGELFF.

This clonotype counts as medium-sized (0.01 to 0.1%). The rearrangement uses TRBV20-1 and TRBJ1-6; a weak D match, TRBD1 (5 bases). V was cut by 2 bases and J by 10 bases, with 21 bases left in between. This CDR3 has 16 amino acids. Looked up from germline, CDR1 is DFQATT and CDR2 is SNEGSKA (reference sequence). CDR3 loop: CSARNREGRIRSPLHF. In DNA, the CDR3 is TGCAGTGCTAGAAATAGGGAGGGGAGGATTCGCTCACCCCTCCACTTT.

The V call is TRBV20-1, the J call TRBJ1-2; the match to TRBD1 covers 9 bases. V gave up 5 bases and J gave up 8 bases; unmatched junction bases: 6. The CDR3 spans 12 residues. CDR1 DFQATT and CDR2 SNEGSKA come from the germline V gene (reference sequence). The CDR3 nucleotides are TGCAGTGCTCGGGACAGGGATGGCGGCTACACCTTC. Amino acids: CSARDRDGGYTF.

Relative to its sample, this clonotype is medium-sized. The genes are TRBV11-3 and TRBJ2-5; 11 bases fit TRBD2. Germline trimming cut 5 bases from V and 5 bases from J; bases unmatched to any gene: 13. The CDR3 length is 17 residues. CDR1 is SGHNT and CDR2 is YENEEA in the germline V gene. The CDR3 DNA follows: TGTGCCAGCAGCATGGGACTAGCGGTCCTTTCGAGGGAGACCCAGTACTTC. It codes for CASSMGLAVLSRETQYF. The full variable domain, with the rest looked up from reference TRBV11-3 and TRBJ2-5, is EAGVVQSPRYKIIEKKQPVAFWCNPISGHNTLYWYLQNLGQGPELLIRYENEEAVDDSQLPKDRFSAERLKGVDSTLKIQPAELGDSAVYLCASSMGLAVLSRETQYFGPGTRLLVL.

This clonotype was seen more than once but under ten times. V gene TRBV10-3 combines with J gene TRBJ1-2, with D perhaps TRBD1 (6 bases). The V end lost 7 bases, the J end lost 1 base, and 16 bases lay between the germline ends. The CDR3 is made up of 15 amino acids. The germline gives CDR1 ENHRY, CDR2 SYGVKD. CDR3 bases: TGTGCCATCACCCAGGACAGTCTGGGTAACTATGGCTACACCTTC. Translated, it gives CAITQDSLGNYGYTF.

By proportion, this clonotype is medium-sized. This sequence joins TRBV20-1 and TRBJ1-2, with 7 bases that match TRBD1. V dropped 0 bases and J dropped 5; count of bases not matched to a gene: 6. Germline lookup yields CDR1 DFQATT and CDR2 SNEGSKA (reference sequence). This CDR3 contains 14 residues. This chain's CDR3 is CSARDPGTAYGYTF. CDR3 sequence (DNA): TGCAGTGCTAGAGATCCCGGGACAGCTTATGGCTACACCTTC.

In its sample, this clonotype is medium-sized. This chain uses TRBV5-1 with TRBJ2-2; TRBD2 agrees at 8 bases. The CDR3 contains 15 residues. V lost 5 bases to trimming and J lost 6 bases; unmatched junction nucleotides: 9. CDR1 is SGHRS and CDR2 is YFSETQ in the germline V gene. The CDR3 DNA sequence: TGCGCCAGCAGAAATCCGGGACTAGAATCCGGGGAGCTGTTTTTT. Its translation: CASRNPGLESGELFF.

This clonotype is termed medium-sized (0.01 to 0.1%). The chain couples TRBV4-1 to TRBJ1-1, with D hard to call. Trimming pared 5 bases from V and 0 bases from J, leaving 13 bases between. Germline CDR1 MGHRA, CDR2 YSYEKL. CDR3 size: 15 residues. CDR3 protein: CASSSRTEMNTEAFF. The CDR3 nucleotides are TGCGCCAGCAGCTCCAGGACGGAAATGAACACTGAAGCTTTCTTT.

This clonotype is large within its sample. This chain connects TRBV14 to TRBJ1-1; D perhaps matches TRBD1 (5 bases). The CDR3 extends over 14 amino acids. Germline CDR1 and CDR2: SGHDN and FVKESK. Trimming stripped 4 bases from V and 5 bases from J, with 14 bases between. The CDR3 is CASSRFRGETEAFF. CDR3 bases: TGTGCCAGCAGCCGCTTCCGGGGGGAGACTGAAGCTTTCTTT.

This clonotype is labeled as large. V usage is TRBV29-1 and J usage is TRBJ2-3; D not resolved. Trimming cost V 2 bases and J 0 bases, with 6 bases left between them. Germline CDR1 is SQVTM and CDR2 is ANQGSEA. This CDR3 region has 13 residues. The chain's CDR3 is CSVELGSTDTQYF. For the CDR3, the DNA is TGCAGCGTTGAACTAGGCAGCACAGATACGCAGTATTTT.

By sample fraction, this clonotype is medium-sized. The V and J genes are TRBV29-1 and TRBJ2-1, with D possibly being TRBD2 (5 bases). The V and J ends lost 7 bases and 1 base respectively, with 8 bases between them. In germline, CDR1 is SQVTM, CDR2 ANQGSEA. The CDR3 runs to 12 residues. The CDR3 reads CSAGISYNEQFF. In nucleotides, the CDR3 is TGCAGCGCGGGGATTTCCTACAATGAGCAGTTCTTC.

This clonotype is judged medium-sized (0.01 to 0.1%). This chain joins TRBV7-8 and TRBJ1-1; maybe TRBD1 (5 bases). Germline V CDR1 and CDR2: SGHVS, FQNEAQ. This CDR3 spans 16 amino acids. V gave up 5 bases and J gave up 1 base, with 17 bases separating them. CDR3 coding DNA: TGTGCCAGCAGCCCCCGGTTTGGGGGAGCGAACACTGAAGCTTTCTTT. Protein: CASSPRFGGANTEAFF.